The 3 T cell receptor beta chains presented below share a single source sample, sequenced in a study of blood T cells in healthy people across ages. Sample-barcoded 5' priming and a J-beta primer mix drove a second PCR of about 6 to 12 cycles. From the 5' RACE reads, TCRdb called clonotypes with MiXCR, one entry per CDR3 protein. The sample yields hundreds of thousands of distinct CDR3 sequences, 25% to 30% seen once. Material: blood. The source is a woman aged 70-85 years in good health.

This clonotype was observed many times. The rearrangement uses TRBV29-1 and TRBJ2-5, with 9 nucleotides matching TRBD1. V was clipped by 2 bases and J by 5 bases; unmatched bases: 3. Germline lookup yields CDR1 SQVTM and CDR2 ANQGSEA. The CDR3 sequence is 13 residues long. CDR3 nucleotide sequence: TGCAGCGTTGAATACAGGGGGCTGGAGACCCAGTACTTC. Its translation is CSVEYRGLETQYF.

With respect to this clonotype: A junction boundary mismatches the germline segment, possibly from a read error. CDR3 sequence: CATSDPDSPQEAQYF. CDR3 sequence (DNA): TGTGCCACCAGTGACCCGGACAGCCCCCAAGAGGCCCAGTACTTC. The chain employs TRBV24-1 and TRBJ2-5; tentative D call: TRBD1 (6 bases). The CDR3 loop spans 15 amino acids. Germline assignment: CDR1 KGHDR and CDR2 SFDVKD.

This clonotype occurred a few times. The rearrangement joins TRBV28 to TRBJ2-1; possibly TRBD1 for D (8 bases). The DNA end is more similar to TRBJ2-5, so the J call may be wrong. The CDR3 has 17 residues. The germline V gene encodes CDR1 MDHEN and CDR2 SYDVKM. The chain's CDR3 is CASSFVQGGGPSETQYF. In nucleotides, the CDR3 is TGTGCCAGCAGTTTCGTACAGGGGGGGGGTCCGTCGGAGACCCAGTACTTC.